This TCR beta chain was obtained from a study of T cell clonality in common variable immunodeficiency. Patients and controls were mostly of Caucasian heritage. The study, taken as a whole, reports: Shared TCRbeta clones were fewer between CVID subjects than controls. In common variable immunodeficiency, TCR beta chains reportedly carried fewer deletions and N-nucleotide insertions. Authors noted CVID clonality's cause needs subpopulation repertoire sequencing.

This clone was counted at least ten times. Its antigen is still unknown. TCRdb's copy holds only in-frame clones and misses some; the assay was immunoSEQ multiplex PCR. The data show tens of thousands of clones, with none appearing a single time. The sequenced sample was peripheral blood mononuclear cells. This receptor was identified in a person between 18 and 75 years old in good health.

CDR3 loop: CSASSGTSGSVINNEQFF. The part of the CDR3 DNA that was read is TGCAGTGCTAGTTCGGGGACTAGCGGGAGTGTGATCAACAATGAG. The chain uses TRBV20-1 and TRBJ2-1; 14 bases map to TRBD2. The read is 3 residues too short to cover the CDR3 end, so that end is filled in from the germline J gene. Germline V CDR1 and CDR2: DFQATT, SNEGSKA (reference sequence). The CDR3 has 18 amino acids. The V segment lost 3 bases and the J segment 5 bases; nucleotides outside the gene matches: 12.